This T cell receptor beta chain was profiled in a study of blood T cell repertoires in COVID-19 (TCRdb year 2020). Some background on the complete study: Collaborator samples came from the United States, Italy and Spain and covered acute and convalescent phases of COVID-19. The material from the prospective study consisted of cDNA or gDNA derived from T cells, B-cell-depleted T cells, or PBMCs. The samples were drawn from the first 160 participants of the ongoing ImmuneRACE study and from 950 to 1,500 subjects provided by 6 global collaborators. A de-identified subject ID, COVID-19 status, age in years and sex were almost always included in the sample metadata. A freely available public database, intended as a resource for researchers studying the immune response to SARS-CoV-2, is where the repertoires were released. Where HLA class I and class II types were available, the types were taken from metadata supplied by the sample provider, not from assay-based typing. Deeply sampled blood TCRbeta repertoires from subjects exposed to, actively infected with, or recovered from COVID-19 were included in the dataset. Overall results and qualifications from the work: Clinical and demographic metadata were provided uncurated, with the amount varying by source and participant.

The collaborating institutions used their own protocols to collect whole blood in K2EDTA tubes. For TCRbeta analysis, collaborator samples were shipped as frozen whole blood, as isolated PBMCs, or as DNA extracted from either sample type. The cysteine opens and the phenylalanine closes a CDR3 of 14 amino acids. The CDR3 DNA has 42 bases and is translated from base 1. CDR1 and CDR2, per the germline V gene (reference sequence), are MNHNY and SVGAGI. Relative to germline, V is 0 bases shorter and J is 4 bases shorter, with 10 bases between their ends. A remark on this clone: Its recognized antigen is unknown. Base qualities are not recorded, but no much larger clone differs from it by a single base.

TCRbeta CDR3 regions were amplified from genomic DNA using the immunoSEQ Assay, a bias-controlled multiplex PCR. Under the source paper's analysis protocol: The number of nucleated cells in each sample was estimated from the amplification of reference gene primers within the assay. To quantify the absolute abundance of each unique TCRbeta CDR3 rearrangement, sequence reads were collapsed and filtered. Productive Simpson clonality was computed per sample as the square root of Simpson's diversity index over productive rearrangements. The immuneACCESS repertoire file appears here via TCRdb, limited to in-frame rearrangements. These files lack a portion of the clones; in checked studies, under half of the deficit traces to unresolved V genes, and the cause of the others is not known. D and trimming come from the DNA, and the V and J calls and clone size come from that table. Here the sample has tens of thousands of clones; around 84% occur a single time. 1.6% of the sample lies in the top ten.

Specimen: peripheral blood. In this chain, TRBV6-6 is recombined with TRBJ2-7, with TRBD1 tentatively as D gene (6 bases match). This clonotype originated in a man between 50 and 59 years old with acute or convalescent COVID-19. The CDR3 region has the sequence CASSYSGQGYEQYF. The nucleotides are TGTGCCAGCAGTTACTCGGGGCAGGGGTACGAGCAGTACTTC.